Below, 24 T cell receptor beta chains from the same sample are listed, as sequenced in a study of regulatory T cells in long-lasting Graves disease. Specified time point: newly diagnosed GD, antithyroid drugs for less than 3 months. Construction of the TCR library relied on RNA isolated from PBMCs. Both iRepertoire HTBI primers and Arm-PCR of CDR3 regions were used to build the TCR beta libraries. Using its own MiXCR run on the multiplex PCR reads, TCRdb lists one record per CDR3 protein. The repertoire holds over 400,000 distinct CDR3 sequences, with around 15% as singletons. This sample was shared with a second study, whose subject was T cells in Graves' hyperthyroidism and ophthalmopathy.

The sample here was peripheral blood mononuclear cells (PBMCs), taken at new diagnosis, from a patient treated with antithyroid drugs. The receptors come from a woman aged 45-60 years with Graves disease.

A few counts support this clonotype. The chain combines TRBV27 with TRBJ1-4, with a possible D match to TRBD1 (6 bases). The CDR3 is 17 residues long. Trimming shortened V by 6 bases and J by 11 bases, and 28 bases separated the two germline ends. Germline lookup yields CDR1 MNHEY and CDR2 SMNVEV (reference sequence). CDR3 in DNA: TGTGCCAGCAGGCAGAGGGGGACGGCCACACCCGCAGGGAAACTGTTTTTT. This encodes CASRQRGTATPAGKLFF.

Notes on this clonotype: One end of the junction fails to match germline, which may point to a read error. The chain is built from TRBV20-1 and TRBJ2-4; D is possibly TRBD1 or TRBD2 (5 bases each). This CDR3 spans 15 amino acids. Germline assignment: CDR1 DFQATT and CDR2 SNEGSKA (reference sequence). The CDR3: CSATPGRLAKNIQHF. The CDR3 DNA reads TGCAGTGCTACTCCGGGACGGCTAGCCAAAAACATTCAGCACTTC.

This clonotype has at least ten counts. The CDR3 nucleotides read TGTGCCAGCAGACCGGGACTAGCGGGAGATTCAGATACGCAGTATTTT. This encodes CASRPGLAGDSDTQYF. V gene TRBV28 combines with J gene TRBJ2-3; 14 bases are shared with TRBD2. The CDR3 runs 16 residues. The V gene end was trimmed by 6 bases and the J gene end by 4 bases; junction bases not matched to a gene: 6. The germline CDR1 and CDR2 sequences are MDHEN and SYDVKM.

This clonotype was detected a few times. The chain recombines TRBV19 with TRBJ1-3, with 10 bases lining up with TRBD1. CDR1 is LNHDA, CDR2 SQIVND, per germline (reference sequence). The CDR3 contains 15 residues. Trimming took 3 bases from V and 2 from J; bases not matched to a gene: 1. In DNA, the CDR3 is TGTGCCAGTAGTATTGGACAGGGGGCTGGAAACACCATATATTTT. Amino acid sequence: CASSIGQGAGNTIYF.

In its sample, this clonotype was seen many times. The chain couples TRBV28 to TRBJ2-5, with a weak D call TRBD2 (6 bases). The germline V and J ends were trimmed by 2 bases and 4 bases, with 11 bases remaining between them. The CDR3 has 14 amino acids. Germline V gives CDR1 MDHEN, CDR2 SYDVKM. The CDR3 bases are TGTGCCAGCAGTTTAAGGGTCGGGGGAGAGACCCAGTACTTC. Its translation: CASSLRVGGETQYF.

This clonotype was counted ten times or more. The CDR3 reads CASSPAGTGNNEQFF. The CDR3 DNA is TGTGCCAGCAGTCCCGCCGGGACAGGAAACAATGAGCAGTTCTTC. The chain uses TRBV28 and TRBJ2-1; TRBD1 matches 8 bases. Unmatched junction bases numbered 8, after V lost 5 bases and J lost 5 bases. The V gene's germline CDR1 is MDHEN and CDR2 SYDVKM. This CDR3 contains 15 residues.

This clonotype has a handful of counts. A single base separates this from a much larger clone, so it may be a read error. The chain has TRBV6-4 and TRBJ2-1; D unresolved. Trimming shortened V by 3 bases and J by 4 bases, and 16 bases separated the two germline ends. CDR3 size: 16 residues. From germline, CDR1 is MRHNA and CDR2 SNTAGT. This CDR3 is CASSEFPQFRYNEQFF. The CDR3 coding sequence is TGTGCCAGCAGTGAATTCCCGCAATTTCGTTACAATGAGCAGTTCTTC.

This clonotype was picked up many times. The V call is TRBV6-1, the J call TRBJ2-5; 7 bases match TRBD1. The J segment lost 3 bases and the V segment lost 1 base, leaving 2 bases of the junction unmatched. CDR3 length equals 14 residues. Germline-derived CDR1 and CDR2 are MNHNS and SASEGT. DNA for the CDR3: TGTGCCAGCAGTGAAGTTACAGGGGAAGAGACCCAGTACTTC. Encoded protein: CASSEVTGEETQYF.

This clonotype was recorded a few times. V is TRBV5-4 and J is TRBJ1-1; the match to TRBD1 covers 7 bases. The CDR3 sequence is 12 residues long. CDR1 is SGHNT, CDR2 YYREEE, per germline (reference sequence). V was pared by 4 bases and J by 4 bases, with 1 base of the junction left unmatched. The CDR3 DNA is TGTGCCAGCAGCGAGGGGGCCACTGAAGCTTTCTTT. The encoded protein is CASSEGATEAFF.

The DNA of the CDR3 is TGTGCCAGCAGCCAACAGGGCTTTGGAGCGGAAAAACTGTTTTTT. This encodes CASSQQGFGAEKLFF. V gene TRBV14 combines with J gene TRBJ1-4, with D possibly TRBD1 on 5 matching bases. The CDR3 is made up of 15 amino acids. V was pared by 2 bases and J by 8 bases, with 15 bases between. Germline CDR1 is SGHDN and CDR2 is FVKESK.

This clonotype was seen repeatedly, ten times or more. V usage is TRBV20-1 and J usage is TRBJ1-6, with D possibly TRBD1 on 6 matching bases. The V gene's germline CDR1 is DFQATT and CDR2 SNEGSKA (reference sequence). The CDR3 runs 15 residues. The ends were cut back, 4 bases at V and 7 bases at J, with 17 bases in the middle. The CDR3 is CSATPRTGQNSPLHF. The CDR3 DNA follows: TGCAGTGCTACCCCCAGGACGGGACAAAATTCACCCCTCCACTTT.

V is TRBV5-1 and J is TRBJ2-5, with 8 bases matching TRBD2. Per germline, CDR1 SGHRS and CDR2 YFSETQ. This CDR3 comprises 14 residues. Unmatched junction bases numbered 8, after V lost 5 bases and J lost 5 bases. CDR3 amino acids: CASSPSGSGETQYF. DNA for the CDR3: TGCGCCAGCAGTCCCAGCGGGAGCGGGGAGACCCAGTACTTC. Full variable domain (remainder filled in from reference TRBV5-1 and TRBJ2-5): KAGVTQTPRYLIKTRGQQVTLSCSPISGHRSVSWYQQTPGQGLQFLFEYFSETQRNKGNFPGRFSGRQFSNSRSEMNVSTLELGDSALYLCASSPSGSGETQYFGPGTRLLVL.

The rearrangement links TRBV3-1 to TRBJ2-3, with D possibly matching TRBD2 (5 bases). Trimming took off 8 bases at V and 1 base at J, with 13 bases between the two ends. Germline V CDR1 and CDR2: LGHDT, YNNKEL (reference sequence). The CDR3 covers 14 residues. The CDR3 nucleotides read TGTGCCAGCTCCCGACTGGAGGGCACAGATACGCAGTATTTT. This translates into CASSRLEGTDTQYF.

This clonotype was counted ten times or more. Written as DNA, the CDR3 is TGTGCCAGCAGTTTATCTCAGGGATCTCACCTATATACGGATGAGCAGTTCTTC. The encoded protein is CASSLSQGSHLYTDEQFF. The J gene is TRBJ2-1, the V gene TRBV28; TRBD1 might be the D (5 bases). The CDR3 length is 18 residues. CDR1 is MDHEN, CDR2 SYDVKM, per germline. V lost 1 base and J 8 bases, leaving 24 bases between the germline ends.

This clonotype was seen repeatedly, ten times or more. The rearrangement links TRBV6-1 to TRBJ2-7, with TRBD1 as a possible D gene (6 bases). The germline V gene has CDR1 MNHNS and CDR2 SASEGT. The CDR3 covers 14 residues. The ends were cut back, 5 bases at V and 4 bases at J, with 15 bases in the middle. CDR3 protein: CASSHYRASYEQYF. The DNA for the CDR3 is TGTGCCAGCAGTCATTACAGGGCGTCGTACGAGCAGTACTTC.

This clonotype was recorded a few times. An end of the junction differs from the germline gene, which may be a read error. V usage is TRBV7-2 and J usage is TRBJ2-1, with TRBD2 matching over 11 bases. CDR1 and CDR2 (germline): SGHTA, FQGNSA. The CDR3 covers 14 residues. The CDR3 nucleotides are TGTGTCAGCAGGGGGACTAGCGGCTCGAATGAGCAGTTCTTC. Its translation is CVSRGTSGSNEQFF.

This clonotype was picked up many times. The gene calls are TRBV18 and TRBJ2-1, with D perhaps TRBD2 (5 bases). CDR3 size: 14 residues. From germline, CDR1 is KGHSH and CDR2 LQKENI. V was pared by 2 bases and J by 8 bases, with 13 bases between. CDR3 in amino acids: CASSPATRLDEQFF. CDR3 in DNA: TGTGCCAGCTCACCAGCCACTAGACTCGATGAGCAGTTCTTC. Based on the CDR3 plus reference TRBV18 and TRBJ2-1, the full variable domain is NAGVMQNPRHLVRRRGQEARLRCSPMKGHSHVYWYRQLPEEGLKFMVYLQKENIIDESGMPKERFSAEFPKEGPSILRIQQVVRGDSAAYFCASSPATRLDEQFFGPGTRLTVL.

The genes are TRBV18 and TRBJ2-3, with D unresolved. V was pared by 0 bases and J by 1 base, with 14 bases between. Germline CDR1 KGHSH, CDR2 LQKENI. The length of the CDR3 is 17 residues. CDR3 protein: CASSPPVISQGTDTQYF. DNA for the CDR3: TGTGCCAGCTCACCACCGGTTATCAGCCAGGGCACAGATACGCAGTATTTT. The entire variable domain, with the rest obtained from reference TRBV18 and TRBJ2-3, is as follows: NAGVMQNPRHLVRRRGQEARLRCSPMKGHSHVYWYRQLPEEGLKFMVYLQKENIIDESGMPKERFSAEFPKEGPSILRIQQVVRGDSAAYFCASSPPVISQGTDTQYFGPGTRLTVL.

Ten or more counts support this clonotype. The chain carries TRBV7-9 and TRBJ1-2; D is ambiguous. This CDR3 region has 9 residues. Germline CDR1 SEHNR, CDR2 FQNEAQ (reference sequence). With 11 bases removed from V and 8 bases from J, the gap between germline ends came to 9 bases. This CDR3 reads CACDGGYTF. The CDR3 nucleotides are TGTGCCTGCGACGGAGGCTACACCTTC.

This clonotype was recorded at least ten times. The chain has TRBV6-1 and TRBJ2-1, with 11 positions matching TRBD1. V shed 6 bases, J shed 2 bases, and the junction held 3 bases outside the gene matches. The CDR3 covers 15 residues. Germline V lookup: CDR1 MNHNS, CDR2 SASEGT. CDR3 region: CASRSGQGAYNEQFF. Here the CDR3 DNA reads TGTGCCAGCAGATCGGGACAGGGGGCCTACAATGAGCAGTTCTTC.

This clonotype was detected a few times. This sequence joins TRBV7-6 and TRBJ2-2, with D unclear. This CDR3 contains 15 residues. The V gene's germline CDR1 is SGHVS and CDR2 FNYEAQ. V shed 1 base and J shed 3 bases, with 9 bases lying between them. CDR3 sequence (DNA): TGTGCCAGCAGCTTAGTGGGTCAGCACACCGGGGAGCTGTTTTTT. Its protein product is CASSLVGQHTGELFF.

This clonotype was detected ten times or more. This rearrangement joins TRBV2 to TRBJ2-3, with D maybe TRBD1 (6 bases). This CDR3 spans 13 amino acids. Germline V gene lookup returns CDR1 SNHLY and CDR2 FYNNEI. Deletions cut 6 bases from V and 10 bases from J, with 17 bases between. The DNA for the CDR3 is TGTGCCAGCAGGTCTATTAGGGGGTGGGCGCAGTATTTT. Its protein product is CASRSIRGWAQYF.

Comments on this clonotype: A read error may be the cause here, since a much bigger clone is one base away. The chain is built from TRBV12-3 or TRBV12-4 and TRBJ1-2; TRBD1 might be the D (6 bases). The CDR3 has 13 amino acids. CDR3 DNA sequence: TGTGCCAGCAGTTTTACGCAGGGGTCGGGCTACGCCTTC. It yields the protein CASSFTQGSGYAF.

This clonotype showed up many times. The rearrangement links TRBV2 to TRBJ1-1; no reliable D call. Trimming shortened V by 0 bases and J by 7 bases, and 9 bases separated the two germline ends. Germline V gene data show CDR1 as SNHLY and CDR2 as FYNNEI. This CDR3 region has 13 residues. The CDR3 coding sequence is TGTGCCAGCAGTGAAGCAGGGTTAATTGAAGCTTTCTTT. Translating gives CASSEAGLIEAFF.